These 10 T cell receptor delta chains were sequenced from one sample in a study of gamma-delta chains in newborns, infants, children. TCRdb ran CATT on the reads. The sample lists about 4,900 delta-chain clones, around 3.2% occurring once. Sample: blood. The receptors were gathered from a child who was a newborn, infant or young child, either healthy, febrile or measles-vaccinated (not recorded which).

This chain joins TRDV2 and TRDJ3, with 10 positions matching TRDD3. Germline V gene data show CDR1 as GEAIGNYY and CDR2 as EKD. V was clipped by 3 bases and J by 0 bases; unmatched bases: 10. The CDR3 has 20 residues. CDR3 DNA sequence: TGTGCCTGTGACCTTGTACTGGGGGATCCAAGCTCCTGGGACACCCGACAGATGTTTTTC. It specifies CACDLVLGDPSSWDTRQMFF.

This sequence joins TRDV3 and TRDJ3, with D possibly being TRDD3 (5 bases). V lost 0 bases to trimming and J lost 0 bases, with 6 bases between them. CDR3 size: 15 residues. In germline, CDR1 is TVYSNPD, CDR2 GDNSRS (reference sequence). The CDR3 region is CAFRGSSWDTRQMFF. CDR3 nucleotides: TGTGCCTTTAGGGGGAGCTCCTGGGACACCCGACAGATGTTTTTC.

To note about this clone: A much larger clone is a single base away; this may be a read error. Other nucleotide sequences from this sample produce the same CDR3. V usage is TRDV2 and J usage is TRDJ1; 8 bases are a match to TRDD3. The J segment lost 0 bases and the V segment lost 3 bases, leaving 5 bases of the junction unmatched. This CDR3 has 15 amino acids. Germline-derived CDR1 and CDR2 are GEAIGNYY and EKD. As DNA, the CDR3 is TGTGCCTGTGACGTACTGGGGGTTCACACCGATAAACTCATCTTT. It translates to CACDVLGVHTDKLIF.

This clone came up a few times. V is TRDV3 and J is TRDJ1, with D uncertain. The CDR3 consists of 11 residues. Trimming cost V 0 bases and J 0 bases, with 2 bases left between them. Germline CDR1 reads TVYSNPD; CDR2 reads GDNSRS (reference sequence). CDR3 sequence reads: CAFRYTDKLIF. The CDR3 DNA reads as TGTGCCTTTAGGTACACCGATAAACTCATCTTT.

The chain couples TRDV3 to TRDJ1, with D perhaps matching TRDD3 (10 bases). Trimming stripped 3 bases from V and 0 bases from J, with 26 bases between. This CDR3 contains 18 residues. Germline V gives CDR1 TVYSNPD, CDR2 GDNSRS (reference sequence). The CDR3 DNA sequence: TGTGCCTTCCTTCCTACGTACTGGGGGATTACTTACACCGATAAACTCATCTTT. This gives the protein CAFLPTYWGITYTDKLIF.

J is TRDJ1 and V is TRAV29/DV5; 9 nucleotides agree with TRDD3. The CDR3 consists of 17 residues. CDR1 is NSMFDY and CDR2 is ISSIKDK in the germline V gene. V lost 3 bases, J lost 2 bases, and 14 bases stayed unmatched. The CDR3 DNA is TGTGCAGCAATTTCTCCTATGGTGGGGGATAAAACCGATAAACTCATCTTT. Its protein is CAAISPMVGDKTDKLIF.

This clone was observed a handful of times. Different DNA sequences within this sample yield the same CDR3. The rearrangement links TRDV2 to TRDJ3, with D perhaps matching TRDD3 (6 bases). The germline gives CDR1 GEAIGNYY, CDR2 EKD. With 0 bases removed from V and 0 bases from J, the gap between germline ends came to 11 bases. This CDR3 contains 18 residues. The CDR3 coding sequence is TGTGCCTGTGACACCTGGGGGCCCAGCTCCTGGGACACCCGACAGATGTTTTTC. This encodes CACDTWGPSSWDTRQMFF.

This clone is large within its sample. Other nucleotide sequences in the sample specify the same CDR3. The chain has TRDV2 and TRDJ1; TRDD3 agrees at 10 bases. The CDR3 runs to 14 residues. V lost 3 bases, J lost 2 bases, and 2 bases stayed unmatched. Germline lookup yields CDR1 GEAIGNYY and CDR2 EKD. CDR3 coding DNA: TGTGCCTGTGACTTACTGGGGGATACCGATAAACTCATCTTT. It codes for CACDLLGDTDKLIF.

By proportion, this clone is large. This same CDR3 is encoded by further DNA sequences in the sample. The rearrangement uses TRDV2 and TRDJ3; 11 bases map to TRDD3. Trimming cost V 2 bases and J 0 bases; bases outside gene matches: 5. CDR1 is GEAIGNYY, CDR2 EKD, per germline. The CDR3 runs to 19 residues. The CDR3: CACDKVLGDSSWDTRQMFF. CDR3 in DNA: TGTGCCTGTGACAAAGTACTGGGGGATAGCTCCTGGGACACCCGACAGATGTTTTTC.

In this sample, this clone turned up a few times. The J gene is TRDJ1, the V gene TRDV1; TRDD3 aligns across 9 bases. The CDR3 consists of 21 residues. Germline V gene sequence: CDR1 TSWWSYY, CDR2 QGS. The trim removed 3 bases at V and 0 bases at J, leaving 20 bases unmatched. This CDR3 is CALGDQGADWGRKTYTDKLIF. The CDR3 DNA reads TGTGCTCTTGGGGACCAGGGGGCGGACTGGGGGAGGAAAACGTACACCGATAAACTCATCTTT.